This T cell receptor beta chain was sequenced for a study of prognosis after radiotherapy for stage I lung cancer. In the study overall: Metastases at distant sites emerged in a few patients after radiotherapy, at a median of around seven months, whereas around 14 showed no significant progression.

The patients, who had no history of other malignancies and had received no prior chemotherapy or radiotherapy, were all found to be node-negative on CT and PET/CT. Remarks on this clonotype: A read error may account for a junction end that differs from germline.

This CDR3 spans 14 amino acids. Germline values: CDR1 SGHVS, CDR2 FNYEAQ. Using two-round multiplex PCR, the authors amplified TCR beta CDR3 from genomic DNA. First-round PCR used primers specific to each TRBV and TRBJ gene. Second-round PCR used universal primers. TCRdb re-called the multiplex PCR reads through MiXCR, storing one row per CDR3 protein. The table records about 47,000 distinct CDR3 sequences, 30% to 35% of them present only once. Sequences were derived from PBMCs, sampled before or after stereotactic body radiation therapy (not recorded which). This chain links TRBV7-6 with TRBJ2-2, with a tentative D call TRBD1 (5 bases). The TCR comes from a donor at least 50 years old with non-small cell lung cancer. The CDR3 sequence is CASSRQTNTVELFF. CDR3 DNA sequence: TGTGCCAGCAGCAGACAGACGAACACCGTGGAGCTGTTTTTT.